A single sample gave rise to the 20 T cell receptor beta chains below, sequenced in a study of radiation and T cells in renal cell carcinoma. The time point was: baseline pretreatment blood. As to treatment: 15 Gy SBRT to primary tumor, nephrectomy 4 weeks later. Using immunoSEQ multiplex PCR, the repertoire was profiled, and TCRdb retains in-frame clones only, with some absent. The data contain roughly 120,000 clones, roughly four fifths of them singletons. This specimen consisted of blood, obtained from a patient whose treatment included radiotherapy and nephrectomy. The receptor source for this set is an older woman with renal cell carcinoma.

The gene calls are TRBV5-4 and TRBJ2-6; 7 bases map to TRBD1. Per the germline V gene, CDR1 is SGHNT and CDR2 is YYREEE (reference sequence). The CDR3 has 18 residues. The J segment lost 0 bases and the V segment lost 9 bases, leaving 15 bases of the junction unmatched. This chain's CDR3 is CAIPNRGAPASGANVLTF. The CDR3 DNA reads TGTGCCATCCCGAACAGGGGAGCCCCAGCCTCTGGGGCCAACGTCCTGACTTTC. Variable domain in full (rest from reference TRBV5-4 and TRBJ2-6): ETGVTQSPTHLIKTRGQQVTLRCSSQSGHNTVSWYQQALGQGPQFIFQYYREEENGRGNFPPRFSGLQFPNYSSELNVNALELDDSALYLCAIPNRGAPASGANVLTFGAGSRLTVL.

This chain links TRBV19 with TRBJ1-2, with D perhaps TRBD1 (6 bases). The ends were cut back, 10 bases at V and 4 bases at J, with 28 bases in the middle. Looked up from germline, CDR1 is LNHDA and CDR2 is SQIVND (reference sequence). CDR3 length: 17 amino acids. The CDR3 here is CATYQPGTPGQLYGYTF. The CDR3 nucleotides read TGTGCCACTTACCAGCCCGGGACACCCGGACAACTCTATGGCTACACCTTC.

This chain links TRBV7-2 with TRBJ1-1; TRBD1 is a possible D gene (6 bases). The CDR3 runs to 13 residues. V was cut by 6 bases and J by 3 bases, with 11 bases left in between. The germline CDR1 and CDR2 sequences are SGHTA and FQGNSA. The CDR3 coding sequence is TGTGCCAGCAGTTGGGGGGGCTACACTGAAGCTTTCTTT. The encoded protein is CASSWGGYTEAFF.

The chain links TRBV7-9 to TRBJ2-7; TRBD2 agrees at 14 bases. This CDR3 has 17 amino acids. Germline-derived CDR1 and CDR2 are SEHNR and FQNEAQ (reference sequence). V was pared by 1 base and J by 6 bases, with 8 bases of the junction left unmatched. CDR3 nucleotide sequence: TGTGCCAGCAGCTTAGGAGCGCCGGGACTAGCGGGAGTCGAGCAGTACTTC. This codes for CASSLGAPGLAGVEQYF.

The chain uses TRBV9 and TRBJ1-2; D not resolved. The germline CDR1 and CDR2 sequences are SGDLS and YYNGEE. With 3 bases removed from V and 4 bases from J, the gap between germline ends came to 10 bases. The CDR3 consists of 13 residues. The CDR3, as DNA: TGTGCCAGCAGCGCCCGTGACACCTATGGCTACACCTTC. It is translated as CASSARDTYGYTF.

The rearrangement joins TRBV28 to TRBJ2-7; 9 bases are a match to TRBD1. This CDR3 comprises 15 residues. The germline V gene encodes CDR1 MDHEN and CDR2 SYDVKM. After removal of 6 bases from V and 0 bases from J, the junction contained 6 bases not matched to a gene. As DNA, the CDR3 is TGTGCCAGCAGGACAGACAGGGGGAGCTCCTACGAGCAGTACTTC. Encoded protein: CASRTDRGSSYEQYF.

The chain employs TRBV7-3 and TRBJ2-2; a weak D match, TRBD2 (6 bases). The V and J ends lost 1 base and 8 bases respectively, with 14 bases between them. The germline gives CDR1 SGHTA, CDR2 FQGTGA. The CDR3 loop spans 15 amino acids. The CDR3 region is CASSLNGGIKGELFF. The CDR3 DNA follows: TGTGCCAGCAGCTTAAACGGCGGGATTAAAGGGGAGCTGTTTTTT.

The genes are TRBV6-5 and TRBJ1-1; D remains unclear. The CDR3 consists of 14 residues. The V gene lost 6 bases and the J gene lost 0 bases, with 11 bases spanning the gap. CDR1 is MNHEY, CDR2 SVGAGI, per germline. CDR3 loop: CASSPRSLNTEAFF. As DNA, the CDR3 is TGTGCCAGCAGCCCCAGATCCCTGAACACTGAAGCTTTCTTT.

This clone was counted a few times. V is TRBV4-3 and J is TRBJ1-1, with D uncertain. V gave up 4 bases and J gave up 1 base, with 4 bases separating them. This CDR3 is 12 amino acids long. Germline values: CDR1 LGHNA, CDR2 YSLEER. CDR3 DNA: TGCGCCAGCAGCCGCCCGAACACTGAAGCTTTCTTT. Translating it yields CASSRPNTEAFF.

V gene TRBV6-1 combines with J gene TRBJ2-1, with D hard to call. From germline, CDR1 is MNHNS and CDR2 SASEGT. CDR3 length: 11 residues. V dropped 3 bases and J dropped 9 bases, with 6 bases sitting between them. CDR3: CASSESGEQFF. CDR3 nucleotides: TGTGCCAGCAGTGAGTCCGGTGAGCAGTTCTTC.

The V gene is TRBV19, the J gene TRBJ2-7; D perhaps matches TRBD1 (6 bases). Trimming stripped 3 bases from V and 1 base from J, with 13 bases between. The CDR3 sequence is 15 residues long. Germline values: CDR1 LNHDA, CDR2 SQIVND (reference sequence). The CDR3 nucleotides are TGTGCCAGTAGTATTGGTCAGGGGAGTTCCTACGAGCAGTACTTC. This codes for CASSIGQGSSYEQYF. The full variable domain, with the rest looked up from reference TRBV19 and TRBJ2-7, is DGGITQSPKYLFRKEGQNVTLSCEQNLNHDAMYWYRQDPGQGLRLIYYSQIVNDFQKGDIAEGYSVSREKKESFPLTVTSAQKNPTAFYLCASSIGQGSSYEQYFGPGTRLTVT.

The chain joins TRBV28 to TRBJ2-1, with 9 nucleotides matching TRBD1. CDR3 length: 16 residues. Germline CDR1 MDHEN, CDR2 SYDVKM. V gave up 6 bases and J gave up 0 bases; unmatched junction bases: 6. This chain's CDR3 is CASRTTGGGSYNEQFF. CDR3 nucleotide sequence: TGTGCCAGCAGGACGACAGGGGGGGGCTCCTACAATGAGCAGTTCTTC.

The gene calls are TRBV11-3 and TRBJ1-1, with TRBD1 as a possible D gene (5 bases). The germline gives CDR1 SGHNT, CDR2 YENEEA. The CDR3 is 16 amino acids. The ends were cut back, 5 bases at V and 1 base at J, with 17 bases in the middle. Written as DNA, the CDR3 is TGTGCCAGCAGCCCTGGGGGTGGCTCGGCGAACACTGAAGCTTTCTTT. Translating gives CASSPGGGSANTEAFF.

This clone came up once. The chain combines TRBV29-1 with TRBJ2-1; D tentatively reads TRBD1 or TRBD2 (5 bases each). Germline V gene data show CDR1 as SQVTM and CDR2 as ANQGSEA. The CDR3 length is 12 residues. The V and J ends lost 7 bases and 7 bases respectively, with 14 bases between them. In DNA, the CDR3 is TGCAGCGGGGACCTGACAGCGAATGAGCAGTTCTTC. It encodes CSGDLTANEQFF.

The J gene is TRBJ1-5, the V gene TRBV6-5; no firm D call. This CDR3 has 12 amino acids. CDR1 and CDR2 (germline): MNHEY, SVGAGI. CDR3 in DNA: TGTGCGAGCGGTAGGCTCAATCAGCCCCAGCATTTT. This gives the protein CASGRLNQPQHF.

The chain employs TRBV6-1 and TRBJ1-1, with 12 nucleotides matching TRBD1. The CDR3 is made up of 19 amino acids. V shed 4 bases, J shed 4 bases, and the junction held 16 bases outside the gene matches. The germline V gene has CDR1 MNHNS and CDR2 SASEGT. The DNA for the CDR3 is TGTGCCAGCAGTGCCTTAATGGGGACAGGGGGCAACCGGGGCACTGAAGCTTTCTTT. The encoded protein is CASSALMGTGGNRGTEAFF.

As to this clone: This CDR3 is also generated by other DNA sequences in the sample. The chain couples TRBV5-1 to TRBJ2-3; D gene unclear. V was trimmed by 0 bases and J by 2 bases, leaving 4 bases between them. Germline V gene sequence: CDR1 SGHRS, CDR2 YFSETQ. The CDR3 length is 13 residues. Written as DNA, the CDR3 is TGCGCCAGCAGCTTGGCCCCCACAGATACGCAGTATTTT. The encoded protein is CASSLAPTDTQYF.

V usage is TRBV29-1 and J usage is TRBJ2-7, with D unclear. This CDR3 has 12 residues. CDR1 and CDR2 from the germline V gene are SQVTM and ANQGSEA. V was cut by 0 bases and J by 6 bases, with 9 bases left in between. The CDR3 sequence is CSVEDTPLEQYF. In nucleotides, the CDR3 is TGCAGCGTTGAAGATACCCCACTCGAGCAGTACTTC.

V gene TRBV7-2 combines with J gene TRBJ1-4; D uncertain. This CDR3 region has 16 residues. The germline CDR1 and CDR2 sequences are SGHTA and FQGNSA. The V end lost 5 bases, the J end lost 6 bases, and 19 bases lay between the germline ends. As DNA, the CDR3 is TGTGCCAGCAGCCCGGCCGGAAGCGGAGGATATGAAAAACTGTTTTTT. It is translated as CASSPAGSGGYEKLFF.

Here the CDR3 DNA reads TGTGCCAGCAGCCAAGTTCTGGTTGGGGGATCCGGGGAGCTGTTTTTT. Protein: CASSQVLVGGSGELFF. The rearrangement uses TRBV5-4 and TRBJ2-2; D is possibly TRBD1 or TRBD2 (5 bases each). This CDR3 is built from 16 residues. Germline CDR1 and CDR2: SGHNT and YYREEE (reference sequence). Trimming took off 4 bases at V and 6 bases at J, with 19 bases between the two ends.